The 31 T cell receptor beta chains reported below all come from one sample, sequenced in a study of T cells after yellow fever vaccination. TCRdb redid the calling of the 5' RACE reads with MiXCR, one entry per CDR3 protein. The sample gives 500,000 to 650,000 distinct CDR3 sequences, roughly 12% of which show up once; 14% to 15% is in the top ten. The sample here was PBMCs, taken on the day of the yellow fever booster vaccination. The receptors here all came from a man aged 25 to 40 who received the YFV17D yellow fever vaccine.

The J gene is TRBJ2-2, the V gene TRBV6-2 or TRBV6-3, with 9 bases identical to TRBD2. Germline trimming cut 2 bases from V and 6 bases from J; bases unmatched to any gene: 1. This CDR3 region has 14 residues. Germline loops: CDR1 MNHEY, CDR2 SVGEGT. CDR3 DNA sequence: TGTGCCAGCAGTTACGGGACTAGCTCCGGGGAGCTGTTTTTT. Its protein product is CASSYGTSSGELFF.

This clonotype was detected only a few times. CDR3 sequence: CASSQGDRVFTGELFF. The CDR3, as DNA: TGTGCCAGCAGCCAGGGGGACAGGGTGTTCACCGGGGAGCTGTTTTTT. The chain recombines TRBV3-1 with TRBJ2-2; 9 positions match TRBD1. There are 16 residues in the CDR3. Germline CDR1 and CDR2: LGHDT and YNNKEL (reference sequence). V dropped 3 bases and J dropped 4; count of bases not matched to a gene: 6.

The chain uses TRBV5-1 and TRBJ2-2; 11 bases fit TRBD1. CDR1 is SGHRS, CDR2 YFSETQ, per germline. V shed 4 bases and J 4 bases; nucleotides not matched to a gene: 3. The CDR3 is made up of 15 amino acids. In DNA form, the CDR3 reads TGCGCCAGCAGCCTTGGGACAGGGGGCACCGGGGAGCTGTTTTTT. It encodes CASSLGTGGTGELFF.

This clonotype was seen more than once but under ten times. V gene TRBV19 combines with J gene TRBJ1-5, with 8 bases lining up with TRBD1. Germline loops: CDR1 LNHDA, CDR2 SQIVND (reference sequence). This CDR3 spans 14 amino acids. The J segment lost 4 bases and the V segment lost 7 bases, leaving 6 bases of the junction unmatched. The CDR3 nucleotides are TGTGCCAGTAAAGAGACAGGGGTTAATCAGCCCCAGCATTTT. It encodes CASKETGVNQPQHF.

The chain combines TRBV6-1 with TRBJ1-6; a possible D gene is TRBD1 (6 bases). The length of the CDR3 is 15 residues. The germline gives CDR1 MNHNS, CDR2 SASEGT. The V end lost 5 bases, the J end lost 6 bases, and 14 bases lay between the germline ends. Here the CDR3 DNA reads TGTGCCAGCAGTAAAAAGACAGGCCGTAATTCACCCCTCCACTTT. This encodes CASSKKTGRNSPLHF.

The chain employs TRBV20-1 and TRBJ2-7; 8 bases line up with TRBD2. With 4 bases clipped from V and 0 bases from J, the junction kept 5 bases outside the gene matches. Per germline, CDR1 DFQATT and CDR2 SNEGSKA (reference sequence). There are 14 residues in the CDR3. CDR3 loop: CSATLAGSSYEQYF. DNA of the CDR3: TGCAGTGCTACTTTAGCGGGAAGCTCCTACGAGCAGTACTTC.

In this sample, this clonotype turned up many times. The chain combines TRBV20-1 with TRBJ1-2; 11 bases map to TRBD1. Germline lookup yields CDR1 DFQATT and CDR2 SNEGSKA (reference sequence). V was pared by 3 bases and J by 8 bases, with 14 bases of the junction left unmatched. The CDR3 covers 16 residues. The CDR3 DNA reads TGCAGTGCTAGGGGGGGACAGGGGGACTACTACTTAGGCTACACCTTC. It encodes CSARGGQGDYYLGYTF.

This clonotype has just a few counts. The CDR3 loop reads CASSSGTSRGYEQYF. Here the CDR3 DNA reads TGTGCCAGCAGTTCGGGGACTAGCAGGGGCTACGAGCAGTACTTC. The chain has TRBV6-5 and TRBJ2-7, with TRBD2 matching 9 bases. Trimming at V came to 4 bases and at J to 3 bases, leaving 7 bases not matched to a gene. This CDR3 comprises 15 residues. Looked up from germline, CDR1 is MNHEY and CDR2 is SVGAGI.

This clonotype was seen a handful of times. The chain carries TRBV19 and TRBJ2-1, with a tentative D call TRBD1 (5 bases). V was cut by 1 base and J by 0 bases, with 10 bases left in between. Per the germline V gene, CDR1 is LNHDA and CDR2 is SQIVND (reference sequence). The CDR3 has 16 amino acids. Here the CDR3 DNA reads TGTGCCAGTAGTATAGCAAGGGGCCTCTCCTACAATGAGCAGTTCTTC. Translated: CASSIARGLSYNEQFF.

The CDR3 DNA reads as TGTGCCAGCAGGATTGGGACAGGGGCAGAGACCCAGTACTTC. Its translation is CASRIGTGAETQYF. The chain links TRBV7-2 to TRBJ2-5; TRBD1 agrees at 10 bases. This CDR3 has 14 residues. Germline CDR1 and CDR2: SGHTA and FQGNSA. Losses at the gene ends were 6 bases for V and 4 bases for J; bases not matched to a gene: 5.

The gene calls are TRBV6-2 or TRBV6-3 and TRBJ2-7; D is tentatively TRBD1 or TRBD2 (5 bases each). This CDR3 comprises 16 residues. Per germline, CDR1 MNHEY and CDR2 SVGEGT. Trimming removed 0 bases from V and 3 bases from J, with 15 bases in between. As DNA, the CDR3 is TGTGCCAGCAGTTACTCGGGGACCTCAGCCCTCTACGAGCAGTACTTC. As protein: CASSYSGTSALYEQYF.

J is TRBJ2-2 and V is TRBV27; no clear D. V gave up 4 bases and J gave up 4 bases, with 10 bases separating them. Germline assignment: CDR1 MNHEY and CDR2 SMNVEV (reference sequence). The CDR3 length is 14 residues. CDR3 bases: TGTGCCAGCAGTTCTCCTATAACCACCGGGGAGCTGTTTTTT. It codes for CASSSPITTGELFF.

In DNA form, the CDR3 reads TGTGCCAGCAGTGAAAGGGGCTACCCCCCAGAGACCCAGTACTTC. This gives the protein CASSERGYPPETQYF. This chain connects TRBV2 to TRBJ2-5; possible D gene TRBD1, 5 bases. The CDR3 runs to 15 residues. V was clipped by 2 bases and J by 4 bases, with 14 bases between them. The germline V gene has CDR1 SNHLY and CDR2 FYNNEI.

The genes are TRBV5-1 and TRBJ1-1, with a tentative D call TRBD1 (6 bases). The CDR3 is made up of 14 amino acids. Germline V lookup: CDR1 SGHRS, CDR2 YFSETQ. Trimming left V 3 bases short and J 5 bases short, with 14 bases between. CDR3 loop: CASSWAGAKTEAFF. In DNA form, the CDR3 reads TGCGCCAGCAGCTGGGCAGGGGCGAAGACTGAAGCTTTCTTT.

The genes are TRBV28 and TRBJ2-2, with TRBD2 matching 8 bases. Germline loops: CDR1 MDHEN, CDR2 SYDVKM. The CDR3 runs to 15 residues. Unmatched junction bases numbered 5, after V lost 5 bases and J lost 3 bases. The CDR3 bases are TGTGCCAGCAGTGGGGCGGGAGGCGACACCGGGGAGCTGTTTTTT. This translates into CASSGAGGDTGELFF.

The CDR3, as DNA: TGTGCCAGCAGTTCCCGGAGGATCCATGAGCAGTTCTTC. It encodes CASSSRRIHEQFF. V usage is TRBV28 and J usage is TRBJ2-1; tentative D call: TRBD2 (5 bases). There are 13 residues in the CDR3. Trimming took off 4 bases at V and 8 bases at J, with 12 bases between the two ends. The germline V gene encodes CDR1 MDHEN and CDR2 SYDVKM.

This sequence joins TRBV24-1 and TRBJ2-1, with D unclear. Trimming shortened V by 3 bases and J by 10 bases, and 18 bases separated the two germline ends. Germline lookup yields CDR1 KGHDR and CDR2 SFDVKD. The CDR3 runs 15 residues. DNA for the CDR3: TGTGCCACCAGTGATCCCTCCTCGACGGCTTCCGAGCAGTTCTTC. This encodes CATSDPSSTASEQFF.

This sequence joins TRBV7-3 and TRBJ2-3, with a possible D match to TRBD2 (5 bases). The germline V gene has CDR1 SGHTA and CDR2 FQGTGA. Trimming stripped 4 bases from V and 2 bases from J, with 16 bases between. This CDR3 is built from 16 residues. The CDR3 DNA reads as TGTGCCAGCAGCTCTCTCCCGGGAAGGCACACAGATACGCAGTATTTT. Translation: CASSSLPGRHTDTQYF. Full variable domain (rest looked up from reference TRBV7-3 and TRBJ2-3): GAGVSQTPSNKVTEKGKYVELRCDPISGHTALYWYRQSLGQGPEFLIYFQGTGAADDSGLPNDRFFAVRPEGSVSTLKIQRTERGDSAVYLCASSSLPGRHTDTQYFGPGTRLTVL.

The chain uses TRBV27 and TRBJ2-7; D remains ambiguous. Germline values: CDR1 MNHEY, CDR2 SMNVEV (reference sequence). The CDR3 length is 9 residues. V was cut by 11 bases and J by 3 bases, with 5 bases left in between. In DNA form, the CDR3 reads TGTGCCTGTCTCTACGAGCAGTACTTC. Its protein product is CACLYEQYF.

At least ten counts were recorded for this clonotype. The chain couples TRBV4-2 to TRBJ1-2; TRBD1 agrees at 9 bases. The V gene end was trimmed by 4 bases and the J gene end by 4 bases; junction bases not matched to a gene: 7. CDR1 is LGHNA and CDR2 is YNFKEQ in the germline V gene. This CDR3 is 15 amino acids long. DNA of the CDR3: TGTGCCAGCAGCCTGGGACAGGGAGGATTCTATGGCTACACCTTC. This translates into CASSLGQGGFYGYTF.

This chain connects TRBV9 to TRBJ2-5; 11 bases line up with TRBD2. Germline V lookup: CDR1 SGDLS, CDR2 YYNGEE. The CDR3 has 15 residues. Trimming removed 2 bases from V and 2 bases from J; junction bases left unmatched: 2. The CDR3 reads CASSVASGGQETQYF. As DNA, the CDR3 is TGTGCCAGCAGCGTCGCTAGCGGGGGGCAAGAGACCCAGTACTTC.

Written as DNA, the CDR3 is TGTGCCAGCTCCCCGGGGGTGGACACAGATACGCAGTATTTT. Protein product: CASSPGVDTDTQYF. V gene TRBV18 combines with J gene TRBJ2-3; D is perhaps TRBD2 (6 bases). The CDR3 runs 14 residues. Germline loops: CDR1 KGHSH, CDR2 LQKENI. The germline V and J ends were trimmed by 6 bases and 2 bases, with 12 bases remaining between them. Using reference TRBV18 and TRBJ2-3 for the parts outside the CDR3, the full variable domain is NAGVMQNPRHLVRRRGQEARLRCSPMKGHSHVYWYRQLPEEGLKFMVYLQKENIIDESGMPKERFSAEFPKEGPSILRIQQVVRGDSAAYFCASSPGVDTDTQYFGPGTRLTVL.

There are a few counts of this clonotype. The V gene is TRBV9, the J gene TRBJ2-1; tentatively, D is TRBD1 (6 bases). V dropped 4 bases and J dropped 8 bases, with 10 bases sitting between them. This CDR3 is built from 12 residues. Germline V gene sequence: CDR1 SGDLS, CDR2 YYNGEE. This CDR3 reads CASSRQAYEQFF. In DNA form, the CDR3 reads TGTGCCAGCAGCCGACAGGCCTATGAGCAGTTCTTC.

Here the CDR3 reads CAWSMGLTHPPSTDTQYF. Written as DNA, the CDR3 is TGTGCCTGGAGTATGGGACTCACTCACCCTCCAAGCACAGATACGCAGTATTTT. The chain employs TRBV30 and TRBJ2-3, with TRBD2 as a possible D gene (6 bases). CDR3 size: 18 residues. Germline CDR1 and CDR2: GTSNPN and SVGIG (reference sequence). The V gene lost 2 bases and the J gene lost 0 bases, with 21 bases spanning the gap.

The chain is built from TRBV20-1 and TRBJ2-5, with D perhaps matching TRBD1 or TRBD2 (5 bases each). CDR1 is DFQATT and CDR2 is SNEGSKA in the germline V gene (reference sequence). CDR3 length equals 10 residues. The CDR3 sequence: CGLGEETQYF. DNA of the CDR3: TGCGGGTTGGGGGAAGAGACCCAGTACTTC.

This clonotype turned up a few times. The gene calls are TRBV7-9 and TRBJ1-5; D is unresolved. There are 14 residues in the CDR3. V was cut by 1 base and J by 0 bases, with 4 bases left in between. The V gene's germline CDR1 is SEHNR and CDR2 FQNEAQ (reference sequence). The CDR3 here is CASSLGPSNQPQHF. In DNA, the CDR3 is TGTGCCAGCAGCTTAGGGCCTAGCAATCAGCCCCAGCATTTT.

In its sample, this clonotype was seen a few times. CDR3 DNA: TGTGCCAGCAGACCCGACAGGGGGCGCGGAGAGACCCAGTACTTC. Residues: CASRPDRGRGETQYF. The rearrangement links TRBV12-3 or TRBV12-4 to TRBJ2-5, with 10 nucleotides matching TRBD1. V dropped 6 bases and J dropped 4; count of bases not matched to a gene: 8. The CDR3 is 15 amino acids.

The chain has TRBV20-1 and TRBJ2-1, with D perhaps TRBD2 (5 bases). This CDR3 has 12 residues. CDR1 is DFQATT, CDR2 SNEGSKA, per germline (reference sequence). V shed 6 bases and J shed 7 bases, with 13 bases lying between them. The CDR3 spells CSAPDLTNEQFF. The CDR3 DNA reads TGCAGTGCCCCGGACTTAACAAATGAGCAGTTCTTC.

The rearrangement joins TRBV20-1 to TRBJ2-7, with D perhaps being TRBD1 or TRBD2 (5 bases each). Trimming left V 1 base short and J 3 bases short, with 16 bases between. CDR1 is DFQATT, CDR2 SNEGSKA, per germline (reference sequence). The CDR3 has 15 amino acids. The CDR3 DNA is TGCAGTGCTAGAGGGGACCAGGACGCTTACTACGAGCAGTACTTC. This encodes CSARGDQDAYYEQYF.

The V and J genes are TRBV5-6 and TRBJ2-7; no clear D. Germline V lookup: CDR1 SGHDT, CDR2 YYEEEE. This CDR3 is built from 13 residues. Deletions cut 2 bases from V and 7 bases from J, with 13 bases between. The CDR3 DNA reads TGTGCCAGCAGCTTCGGCAGCGTCCGGGAGCAGTACTTC. Amino acids: CASSFGSVREQYF.

This clonotype appeared a few times. The chain combines TRBV24-1 with TRBJ1-1; D ambiguous. Germline lookup yields CDR1 KGHDR and CDR2 SFDVKD. The CDR3 is 13 amino acids. Trimming shortened V by 0 bases and J by 5 bases, and 6 bases separated the two germline ends. The CDR3 region is CATSDLGETEAFF. In DNA form, the CDR3 reads TGTGCCACCAGTGATTTGGGAGAAACTGAAGCTTTCTTT.